In this sample, the clone carrying this TCR beta chain turned up many times. This sample was taken from a study of T-cell reconstitution after alpha-beta-depleted transplantation in children. The authors prepared the TCRbeta library with unique molecular identifiers. TCRdb independently ran MiXCR on the PCR reads; one entry per CDR3 protein. The sample records fewer than 200,000 distinct CDR3 sequences, 6% to 7% being singletons. V was cut by 1 base and J by 2 bases, with 6 bases left in between. Looked up from germline, CDR1 is SGHTA and CDR2 is FQGNSA. The CDR3 covers 15 residues. The sequence was obtained from a human donor who donated a stem cell graft to a child with Wiskott-Aldrich syndrome. The genes are TRBV7-2 and TRBJ2-6; D unclear. The source material was PBMCs from the stem cell graft donor, sampled from the stem cell graft. The CDR3 DNA reads as TGTGCCAGCAGCTTAGGTGGGGCTGGGGCCAACGTCCTGACTTTC. Amino acid sequence: CASSLGGAGANVLTF.